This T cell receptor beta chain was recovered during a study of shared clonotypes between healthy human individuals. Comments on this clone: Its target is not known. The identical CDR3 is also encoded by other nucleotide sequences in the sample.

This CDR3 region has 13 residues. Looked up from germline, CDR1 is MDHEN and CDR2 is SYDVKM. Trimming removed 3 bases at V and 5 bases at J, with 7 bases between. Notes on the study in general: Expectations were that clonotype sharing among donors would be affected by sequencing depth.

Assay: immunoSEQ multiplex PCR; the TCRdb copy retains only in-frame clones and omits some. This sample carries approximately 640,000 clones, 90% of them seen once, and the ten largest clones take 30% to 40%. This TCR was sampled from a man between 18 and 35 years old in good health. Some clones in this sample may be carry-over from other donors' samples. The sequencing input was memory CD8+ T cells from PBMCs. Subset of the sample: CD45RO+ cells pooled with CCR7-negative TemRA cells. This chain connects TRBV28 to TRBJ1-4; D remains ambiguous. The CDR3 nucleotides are TGTGCCAGCAGTTTCGGGCTCAATGAAAAACTGTTTTTT. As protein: CASSFGLNEKLFF.